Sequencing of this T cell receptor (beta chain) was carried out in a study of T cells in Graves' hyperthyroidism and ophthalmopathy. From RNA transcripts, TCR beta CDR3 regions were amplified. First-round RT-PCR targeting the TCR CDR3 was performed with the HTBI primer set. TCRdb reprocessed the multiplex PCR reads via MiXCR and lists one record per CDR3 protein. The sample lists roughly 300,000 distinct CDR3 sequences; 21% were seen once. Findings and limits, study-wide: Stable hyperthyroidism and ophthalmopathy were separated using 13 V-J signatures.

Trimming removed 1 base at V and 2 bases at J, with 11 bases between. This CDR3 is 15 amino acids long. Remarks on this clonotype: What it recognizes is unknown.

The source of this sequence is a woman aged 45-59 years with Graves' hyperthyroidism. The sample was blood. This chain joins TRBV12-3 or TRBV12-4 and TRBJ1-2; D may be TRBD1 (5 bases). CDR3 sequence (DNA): TGTGCCAGCAGTTTAGTGGGCAGGGACAACTATGGCTACACCTTC. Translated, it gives CASSLVGRDNYGYTF.